The next 12 T cell receptor beta chains were all read from a single sample in a study of blood T cell repertoires in COVID-19. Assay: immunoSEQ multiplex PCR; the TCRdb copy retains only in-frame clones and omits some. Counted here are some 220,000 clones, more than 75% occurring once; the ten biggest clones make up over 4%. The specimen was peripheral blood. The receptors derive from an older woman with COVID-19, enrolled during active disease.

The chain links TRBV24-1 to TRBJ2-1; tentative D call: TRBD1 (6 bases). The CDR3 contains 15 residues. Germline V gene sequence: CDR1 KGHDR, CDR2 SFDVKD. V lost 4 bases and J lost 3, with 12 bases in between. The CDR3 region has the DNA TGTGCCACCAGTGACATTGACAGGATCTACAATGAGCAGTTCTTC. Translated, it gives CATSDIDRIYNEQFF.

This CDR3 is CASSQQNTGELFF. Written as DNA, the CDR3 is TGTGCCAGCAGCCAACAGAACACCGGGGAGCTGTTTTTT. The V and J genes are TRBV11-3 and TRBJ2-2; no clear D gene. CDR1 and CDR2 from the germline V gene are SGHNT and YENEEA. The CDR3 has 13 amino acids. V dropped 5 bases and J dropped 1 base, with 5 bases sitting between them.

The rearrangement uses TRBV5-4 and TRBJ1-2; 7 bases are shared with TRBD1. The V gene end was trimmed by 1 base and the J gene end by 2 bases; junction bases not matched to a gene: 2. Germline V lookup: CDR1 SGHNT, CDR2 YYREEE (reference sequence). The CDR3 is 14 residues long. Here the CDR3 reads CASSLNRGNYGYTF. For the CDR3, the DNA is TGTGCCAGCAGCTTGAACAGGGGAAACTATGGCTACACCTTC.

The rearrangement links TRBV12-3 or TRBV12-4 to TRBJ1-5; 7 bases map to TRBD1. The CDR3 consists of 13 residues. V trimming: 6 bases; J trimming: 4 bases; junction bases outside the gene matches: 3. The CDR3, as DNA: TGTGCCAGCAGCGGACAGGCAAATCAGCCCCAGCATTTT. It translates to CASSGQANQPQHF.

The J gene is TRBJ1-3, the V gene TRBV19; D not certain. The CDR3 sequence is 14 residues long. Germline V gene data show CDR1 as LNHDA and CDR2 as SQIVND (reference sequence). V lost 8 bases and J lost 4, with 15 bases in between. The CDR3 nucleotides read TGTGCCAGTTCCCTGGATGGGCTGGGAAACACCATATATTTT. This translates into CASSLDGLGNTIYF.

The V gene is TRBV18, the J gene TRBJ2-1; TRBD1 matches at 9 bases. Trimming cost V 0 bases and J 4 bases; bases outside gene matches: 1. The germline gives CDR1 KGHSH, CDR2 LQKENI. The CDR3 sequence is 15 residues long. DNA of the CDR3: TGTGCCAGCTCACCACCAGGGACAGGGTACAATGAGCAGTTCTTC. This gives the protein CASSPPGTGYNEQFF.

The V and J genes are TRBV19 and TRBJ1-4, with no clear D. CDR1 and CDR2 (germline): LNHDA, SQIVND (reference sequence). The ends were cut back, 5 bases at V and 5 bases at J, with 9 bases in the middle. The CDR3 contains 13 residues. The CDR3 DNA is TGTGCCAGTAGTCTTAGCCGCAATGAAAAACTGTTTTTT. Its translation: CASSLSRNEKLFF.

This clone has a handful of counts. The chain employs TRBV5-5 and TRBJ1-1; 7 positions match TRBD1. In germline, CDR1 is SGHKS, CDR2 YYEKEE (reference sequence). The CDR3 has 14 residues. The V gene end was trimmed by 2 bases and the J gene end by 1 base; junction bases not matched to a gene: 2. The CDR3 loop reads CASSFRQGNTEAFF. The CDR3 bases are TGTGCCAGCAGCTTTAGACAGGGGAACACTGAAGCTTTCTTT.

The table lists this clone with a few counts. The CDR3 region has the DNA TGTGCCAGCAGCGCTCCCAAGGGGCGATACGAGCAGTACTTC. Protein sequence: CASSAPKGRYEQYF. The chain links TRBV6-5 to TRBJ2-7, with TRBD1 as a possible D gene (5 bases). V was clipped by 6 bases and J by 4 bases, with 16 bases between them. This CDR3 spans 14 amino acids. From germline, CDR1 is MNHEY and CDR2 SVGAGI.

The chain links TRBV19 to TRBJ1-1; possibly TRBD1 for D (5 bases). Trimming shortened V by 4 bases and J by 7 bases, and 16 bases separated the two germline ends. Germline assignment: CDR1 LNHDA and CDR2 SQIVND (reference sequence). This CDR3 spans 14 amino acids. The CDR3 sequence: CASSTVDSLREAFF. DNA of the CDR3: TGTGCCAGTAGTACCGTTGACAGCCTACGTGAAGCTTTCTTT. Full variable domain (remainder filled in from reference TRBV19 and TRBJ1-1): DGGITQSPKYLFRKEGQNVTLSCEQNLNHDAMYWYRQDPGQGLRLIYYSQIVNDFQKGDIAEGYSVSREKKESFPLTVTSAQKNPTAFYLCASSTVDSLREAFFGQGTRLTVV.

Remarks on this clone: Additional DNA sequences in this sample encode the identical CDR3. V gene TRBV7-2 combines with J gene TRBJ2-5; 10 bases line up with TRBD2. This CDR3 contains 15 residues. Germline values: CDR1 SGHTA, CDR2 FQGNSA. Trimming at V came to 2 bases and at J to 5 bases, leaving 5 bases not matched to a gene. CDR3 nucleotide sequence: TGTGCCAGCAGCTTACTAGCGGGAGTCCCCGAGACCCAGTACTTC. Amino acid sequence: CASSLLAGVPETQYF.

This chain connects TRBV20-1 to TRBJ2-7, with a possible D match to TRBD2 (5 bases). With 3 bases removed from V and 4 bases from J, the gap between germline ends came to 10 bases. CDR1 and CDR2 from the germline V gene are DFQATT and SNEGSKA (reference sequence). The CDR3 totals 12 residues. As DNA, the CDR3 is TGCAGTGCTAGTTCCCGGGGTTACGAGCAGTACTTC. As protein: CSASSRGYEQYF.